This T cell receptor (beta chain) was recorded in a study of CD8 T cell repertoires and HIV-1 epitope variants. Of note for this clone: Its specificity is unknown.

Clones were read by immunoSEQ multiplex PCR, and TCRdb kept only the in-frame ones, dropping some. The sample records several thousand clones, 64% being singletons. Germline values: CDR1 SEHNR, CDR2 FQNEAQ (reference sequence). This CDR3 comprises 15 residues. V was pared by 1 base and J by 3 bases, with 11 bases between. The sample taken for sequencing was cultured CD8+ T cells derived from PBMCs. The TCR originated in a male donor with HIV. The V gene is TRBV7-9, the J gene TRBJ2-3; D assignment may be TRBD1 or TRBD2 (6 bases each). The DNA of the CDR3 is TGTGCCAGCAGCTTAGTCCAGGGGAGGACAGATACGCAGTATTTT. Translated: CASSLVQGRTDTQYF.